This T cell receptor beta chain originates from a study of T cell changes during pregnancy in multiple sclerosis. Method: immunoSEQ multiplex PCR; TCRdb's copy keeps in-frame clones and lacks some. The sample lists tens of thousands of clones; around 93% were seen once. With 2 bases removed from V and 1 base from J, the gap between germline ends came to 5 bases. The germline V gene has CDR1 SGHTA and CDR2 FQGNSA. This CDR3 is 14 amino acids long. This clone showed up just once. The rearrangement joins TRBV7-2 to TRBJ1-4; D uncertain. This receptor was obtained from a female donor in good health, enrolled as a control in a pregnancy study. This specimen consisted of peripheral blood, obtained in the first trimester of pregnancy. CDR3 sequence reads: CASSLSGTNEKLFF. The CDR3 nucleotides are TGTGCCAGCAGCTTATCGGGAACTAATGAAAAACTGTTTTTT.